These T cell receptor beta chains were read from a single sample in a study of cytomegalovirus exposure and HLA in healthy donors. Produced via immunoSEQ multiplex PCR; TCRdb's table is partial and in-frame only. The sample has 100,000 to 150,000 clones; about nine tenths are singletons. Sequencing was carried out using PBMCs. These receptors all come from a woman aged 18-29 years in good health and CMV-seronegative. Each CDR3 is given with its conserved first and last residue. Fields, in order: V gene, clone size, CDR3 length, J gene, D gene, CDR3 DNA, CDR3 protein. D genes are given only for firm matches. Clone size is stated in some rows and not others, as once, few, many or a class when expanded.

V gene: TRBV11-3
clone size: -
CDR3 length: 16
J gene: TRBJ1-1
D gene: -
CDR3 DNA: TGTGCCAGCAGCCGTAGGCACCGACTGGAGGACACTGAAGCTTTCTTT
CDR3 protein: CASSRRHRLEDTEAFF

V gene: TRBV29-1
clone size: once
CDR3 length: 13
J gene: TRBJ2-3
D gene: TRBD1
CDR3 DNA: TGCAGCGCCGGACAGGAAGTCACAGATACGCAGTATTTT
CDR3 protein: CSAGQEVTDTQYF

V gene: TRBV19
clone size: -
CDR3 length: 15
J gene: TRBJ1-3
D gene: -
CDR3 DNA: TGTGCCAGTAGTATCCTCGGGGTGGAGGGAAACACCATATATTTT
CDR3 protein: CASSILGVEGNTIYF

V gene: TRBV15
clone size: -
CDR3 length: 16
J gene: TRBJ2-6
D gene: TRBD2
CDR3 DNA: TGTGCCACCAGCAGAACGGGAGGAGGTGGGGCCAACGTCCTGACTTTC
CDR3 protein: CATSRTGGGGANVLTF

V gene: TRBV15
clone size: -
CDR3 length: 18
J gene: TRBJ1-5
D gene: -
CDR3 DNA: TGTGCCACCAGCACCCCTGAGGAGGGACGGGATAGCAATCAGCCCCAGCATTTT
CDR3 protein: CATSTPEEGRDSNQPQHF

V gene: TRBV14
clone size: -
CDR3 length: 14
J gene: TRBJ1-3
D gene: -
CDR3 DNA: TGTGCCAGCAGTCTAGGGAGCTCTGGAAACACCATATATTTT
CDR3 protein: CASSLGSSGNTIYF

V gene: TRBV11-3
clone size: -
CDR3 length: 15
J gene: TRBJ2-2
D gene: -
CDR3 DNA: TGTGCCAGCAGTCTCCGAGTCCTGAACACCGGGGAGCTGTTTTTT
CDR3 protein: CASSLRVLNTGELFF

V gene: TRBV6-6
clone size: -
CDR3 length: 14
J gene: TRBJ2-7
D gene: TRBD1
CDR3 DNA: TGTGCCAGCAGTTTGGCACAGGGGGGCTACGAGCAGTACTTC
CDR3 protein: CASSLAQGGYEQYF

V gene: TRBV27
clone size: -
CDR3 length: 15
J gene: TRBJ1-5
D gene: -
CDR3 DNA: TGTGCCAGCAGTTGGTCAGGGATGAGCAATCAGCCCCAGCATTTT
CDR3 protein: CASSWSGMSNQPQHF

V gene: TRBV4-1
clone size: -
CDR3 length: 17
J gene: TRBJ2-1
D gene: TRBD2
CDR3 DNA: TGCGCCAGCAGCCAAGATACTAGCGGGAGATTTGGGTATGAGCAGTTCTTC
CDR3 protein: CASSQDTSGRFGYEQFF

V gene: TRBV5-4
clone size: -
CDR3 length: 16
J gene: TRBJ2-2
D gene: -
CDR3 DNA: TGTGCCAGCAGCTTGGACCCAGGGTTTTCGGGCGGGGAGCTGTTTTTT
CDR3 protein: CASSLDPGFSGGELFF

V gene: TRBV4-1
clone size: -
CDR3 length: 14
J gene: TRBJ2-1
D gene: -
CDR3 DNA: TGCGCCAGCAGCCCGGGATCCGTCCAGGATGAGCAGTTCTTC
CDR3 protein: CASSPGSVQDEQFF

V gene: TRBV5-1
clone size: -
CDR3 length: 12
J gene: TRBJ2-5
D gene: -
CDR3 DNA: TGCGCCAGCAGACTCCTAGCTGAGACCCAGTACTTC
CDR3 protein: CASRLLAETQYF

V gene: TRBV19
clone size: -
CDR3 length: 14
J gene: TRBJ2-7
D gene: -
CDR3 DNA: TGTGCCAGTAGTAAACAGAGGACAGACTACGAGCAGTACTTC
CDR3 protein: CASSKQRTDYEQYF

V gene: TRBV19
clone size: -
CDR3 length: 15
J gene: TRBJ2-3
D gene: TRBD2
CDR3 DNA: TGTGCCAGTACCCCGACTAGCAGTAGCACAGATACGCAGTATTTT
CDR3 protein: CASTPTSSSTDTQYF

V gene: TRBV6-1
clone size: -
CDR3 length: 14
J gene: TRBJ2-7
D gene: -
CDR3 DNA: TGTGCCAGCAGGTTTTCGGGGGTGCGAGACGAGCAGTACTTC
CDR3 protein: CASRFSGVRDEQYF

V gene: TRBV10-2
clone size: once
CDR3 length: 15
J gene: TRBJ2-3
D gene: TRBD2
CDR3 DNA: TGCGCCAGCAGTGGAGCGGGAGTCGGCACAGATACGCAGTATTTT
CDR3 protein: CASSGAGVGTDTQYF

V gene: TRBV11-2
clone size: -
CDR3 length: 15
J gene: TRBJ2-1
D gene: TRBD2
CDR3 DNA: TGTGCCAGCAGCCGTGTTCGAGCGGGAGACTATGAGCAGTTCTTC
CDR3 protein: CASSRVRAGDYEQFF

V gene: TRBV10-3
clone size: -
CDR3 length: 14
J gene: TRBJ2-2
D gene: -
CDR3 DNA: TGTGCCATCAGTGACATAGCGGCTACCGGGGAGCTGTTTTTT
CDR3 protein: CAISDIAATGELFF

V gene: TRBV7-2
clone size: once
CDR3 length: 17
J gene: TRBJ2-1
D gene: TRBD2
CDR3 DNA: TGTGCCAGCAGCTTGGGTTCAGCGGGAGGATTCTACAATGAGCAGTTCTTC
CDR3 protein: CASSLGSAGGFYNEQFF

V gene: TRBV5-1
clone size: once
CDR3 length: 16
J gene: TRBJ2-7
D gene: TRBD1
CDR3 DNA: TGCGCCAGCAGCTTAACAGGGGGCTTAACCTCCTACGAGCAGTACTTC
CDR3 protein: CASSLTGGLTSYEQYF

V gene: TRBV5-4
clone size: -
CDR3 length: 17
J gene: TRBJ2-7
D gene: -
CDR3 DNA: TGTGCCAGCAGCTTGGGGGGGCCGGGGCTAACCTCCTACGAGCAGTACTTC
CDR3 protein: CASSLGGPGLTSYEQYF

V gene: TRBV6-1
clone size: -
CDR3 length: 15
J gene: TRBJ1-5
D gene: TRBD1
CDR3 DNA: TGTGCCAGCAGTGAGGGGGGACAGGGGAAAGGGCGCCAGCATTTT
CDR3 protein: CASSEGGQGKGRQHF

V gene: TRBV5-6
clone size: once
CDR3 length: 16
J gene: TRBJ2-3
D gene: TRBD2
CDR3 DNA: TGTGCCAGCAGCGACGGACTAGCGGGACGAACAGATACGCAGTATTTT
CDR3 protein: CASSDGLAGRTDTQYF

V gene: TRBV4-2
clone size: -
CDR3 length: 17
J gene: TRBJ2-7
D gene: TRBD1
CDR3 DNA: TGTGCCAGCAGCCAAGAATATGGAGGACAGGGGCCATACGAGCAGTACTTC
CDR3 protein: CASSQEYGGQGPYEQYF

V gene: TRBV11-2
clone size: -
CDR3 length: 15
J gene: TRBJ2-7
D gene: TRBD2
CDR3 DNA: TGTGCCAGCAGCTTAGGAGGCGGGAGCCTCGACGAGCAGTACTTC
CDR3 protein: CASSLGGGSLDEQYF

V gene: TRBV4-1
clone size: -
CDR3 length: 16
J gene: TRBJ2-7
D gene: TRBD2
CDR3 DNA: TGCGCCAGCAGCCATATCCTAGCGGCCAGCTCCTACGAGCAGTACTTC
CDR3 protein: CASSHILAASSYEQYF